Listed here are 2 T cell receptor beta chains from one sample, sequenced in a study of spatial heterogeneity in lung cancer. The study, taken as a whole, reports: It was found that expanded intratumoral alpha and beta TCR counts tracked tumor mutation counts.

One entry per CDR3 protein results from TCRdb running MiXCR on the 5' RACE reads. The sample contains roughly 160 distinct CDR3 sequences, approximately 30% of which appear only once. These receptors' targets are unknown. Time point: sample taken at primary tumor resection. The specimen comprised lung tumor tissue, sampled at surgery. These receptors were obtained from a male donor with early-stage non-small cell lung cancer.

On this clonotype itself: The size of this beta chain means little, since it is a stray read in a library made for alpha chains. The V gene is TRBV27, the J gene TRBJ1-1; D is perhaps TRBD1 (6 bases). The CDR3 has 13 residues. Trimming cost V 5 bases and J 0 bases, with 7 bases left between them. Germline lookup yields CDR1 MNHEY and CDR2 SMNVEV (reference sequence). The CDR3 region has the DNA TGTGCCAGCAGTCGACAGGTGAACACTGAAGCTTTCTTT. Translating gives CASSRQVNTEAFF.

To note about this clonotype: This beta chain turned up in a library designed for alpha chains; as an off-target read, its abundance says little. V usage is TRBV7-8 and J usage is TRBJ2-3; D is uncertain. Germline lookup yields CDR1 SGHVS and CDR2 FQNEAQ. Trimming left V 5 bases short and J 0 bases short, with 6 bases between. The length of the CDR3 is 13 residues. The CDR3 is CASSIVSTDTQYF. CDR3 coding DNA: TGTGCCAGCAGCATAGTAAGCACAGATACGCAGTATTTT.